Sequencing of this T cell receptor beta chain was carried out in a study of blood T cell repertoires in COVID-19 (TCRdb year 2020). For the study in its entirety: Samples from collaborators originated in the United States, Italy and Spain and spanned both the acute and convalescent phases of COVID-19. The prospective study material was composed of cDNA or gDNA derived from T cells, B-cell-depleted T cells, or PBMCs. Subjects who had been exposed to COVID-19, were actively infected with it, or had recovered from it provided the deeply sampled blood TCRbeta repertoires that made up the dataset. A freely available public database, intended as a resource for researchers studying the immune response to SARS-CoV-2, is where the repertoires were released. Samples were obtained from the ongoing ImmuneRACE study (first 160 participants) and from about 1,300 subjects provided by 6 global collaborators. A de-identified subject ID, COVID-19 status, age in years and sex were almost always included in the sample metadata. Where available, HLA class I and class II types were taken from metadata supplied by the sample provider and were not determined by assay-based typing. Study-wide conclusions, independent of this receptor: How much clinical and demographic metadata was included differed by source and by participant, and the metadata was provided uncurated.

TCRbeta CDR3 regions were amplified from genomic DNA using the immunoSEQ Assay, a bias-controlled multiplex PCR. Concerning the study's data processing: The number of nucleated cells in each sample was estimated from the amplification of reference gene primers within the assay. To quantify the absolute abundance of each unique TCRbeta CDR3 rearrangement, sequence reads were collapsed and filtered. For each sample, productive Simpson clonality was calculated by taking the square root of Simpson's diversity index across productive rearrangements. The clones in this table, taken by TCRdb from immuneACCESS, are in-frame only. Not every clone is retained; where verified, under half of the shortfall comes from an unresolved V gene, and the cause of the rest is unknown. V and J calls and clone size are copied from that table; D and trimming were computed from the DNA. The sample table lists 250,000 to 350,000 clones, around 84% of them with a count of one. The ten most abundant clones make up about 1.6% of the sample.

The CDR1 and CDR2 encoded by the germline V gene are MDHEN and SYDVKM. At the junction V is shortened by 5 bases and J by 0 bases; bases outside the gene matches: 16. Spanning cysteine to phenylalanine, the CDR3 consists of 19 amino acids. The DNA shown is the 57-base CDR3, in frame from base 1. At one collaborating source in Seattle, patients were enrolled during active infection and were followed longitudinally through the course of disease. Whole blood was collected in K2EDTA tubes by collaborating institutions according to the institutions' own protocols. Collaborator samples were shipped for TCRbeta analysis as frozen whole blood, isolated PBMCs, or DNA extracted from either sample type. On this clone: Its antigen has not been determined. There are no base qualities to consult, and no much larger clone falls within one base.

The sequence joins TRBV28 to TRBJ1-5; 7 central nucleotides agree with TRBD1. Sequences were obtained from peripheral blood. This TCR came from a human donor with COVID-19, enrolled during active disease. The donor label of this sample is uncertain. The nucleotide sequence is given as TGTGCCAGCAGTCGGACCCCGGGACAGCCTGAATATAGCAATCAGCCCCAGCATTTT. This codes for CASSRTPGQPEYSNQPQHF.